This is a list of T cell receptor beta chains from one sample in a study of T cells in Graves' hyperthyroidism and ophthalmopathy. Via MiXCR, TCRdb re-called the multiplex PCR reads, giving one row per CDR3 protein. The repertoire holds about 380,000 distinct CDR3 sequences, with more than 12% as singletons. Specimen: blood. Receptor source: a woman in her twenties or thirties with Graves' ophthalmopathy. Each CDR3 is given with its conserved first and last residue. Only some rows state a clone size, as once, few, many or a class for expanded clones.

TRBJ1-2	TRBV18	few	CAGSPSLSYGYTF
TRBJ1-5	TRBV2	few	CASSRRQGKRDQPQHF
TRBJ2-5	TRBV2	many	CASMDDRGQETQYF
TRBJ1-6	TRBV7-9	few	CASSGWTGSNSPLHF
TRBJ2-1	TRBV7-3	.	CASSPPGGPYNEQFF
TRBJ2-1	TRBV2	many	CASRGTGNHEQFF
TRBJ2-1	TRBV20-1	many	CSARDPRGGRNEQFF
TRBJ2-3	TRBV24-1	many	CATSGGTATDTQYF
TRBJ2-1	TRBV28	many	CASTSLSGGAGEQFF
TRBJ2-3	TRBV14	.	CASSQSPGGTGTQYF
TRBJ2-1	TRBV18	many	CASSPGLAQIGEQFF
TRBJ1-6	TRBV6-1	.	CASSSSGTGAYNSPLHF
TRBJ2-5	TRBV28	many	CASSLSRGSLGETQYF
TRBJ2-1	TRBV7-8	many	CASSKSGGTGHNEQFF
TRBJ2-7	TRBV3-1	many	CASSQVSDAYEQYF
TRBJ1-5	TRBV11-1	.	CASSHAGNNQPQHF
TRBJ2-1	TRBV7-3	many	CASSLTIAGGNNEQFF
TRBJ1-5	TRBV20-1	many	CSARNGGGSNQPQHF
TRBJ2-3	TRBV20-1	many	CSAAGRGGGTDTQYF
TRBJ1-1	TRBV9	.	CASSVEVQGALRTEAFF
TRBJ1-4	TRBV20-1	few	CSARAGRAGGNEKLFF
TRBJ2-3	TRBV12-3/TRBV12-4	few	CASSITGDQGVDTQYF
TRBJ2-3	TRBV4-1	.	CASSYRGQGVTDTQYF
TRBJ2-3	TRBV4-1	few	CASSQVSSGTTDTQYF
TRBJ1-5	TRBV27	.	CASSLYSSGQNNQPQHF
TRBJ1-1	TRBV4-2	many	CASSRWTGTEAFF
TRBJ2-3	TRBV9	few	CASSVDGASGVVDTQYF
TRBJ1-1	TRBV2	few	CASRENRGLGNTEAFF
TRBJ1-4	TRBV29-1	.	CTVGEGFSEKLFF
TRBJ2-7	TRBV29-1	many	CSALGSLHIGDYEQYF
TRBJ1-5	TRBV2	many	CASSRQGVTYQPQHF
TRBJ1-2	TRBV25-1	few	CASSEWGREAYGYTF
TRBJ2-7	TRBV6-1	many	CASSDRAAGNYEQYF
TRBJ1-4	TRBV10-1	few	CASKKQGISEKLFF
TRBJ2-7	TRBV5-4	many	CASSWGQGTTNEQYF
TRBJ1-1	TRBV15	many	CATKGVIQGGTEAFF
TRBJ2-7	TRBV12-3/TRBV12-4	many	CASSASGGANEQYF
TRBJ1-5	TRBV28	many	CASRRTGQPQHF
TRBJ2-3	TRBV20-1	many	CSANRLRTGETTDTQYF
TRBJ1-6	TRBV6-1	many	CASRPGPGKYSYNSPLHF
TRBJ2-2	TRBV4-2	many	CASSQEGTSGGANTGELFF